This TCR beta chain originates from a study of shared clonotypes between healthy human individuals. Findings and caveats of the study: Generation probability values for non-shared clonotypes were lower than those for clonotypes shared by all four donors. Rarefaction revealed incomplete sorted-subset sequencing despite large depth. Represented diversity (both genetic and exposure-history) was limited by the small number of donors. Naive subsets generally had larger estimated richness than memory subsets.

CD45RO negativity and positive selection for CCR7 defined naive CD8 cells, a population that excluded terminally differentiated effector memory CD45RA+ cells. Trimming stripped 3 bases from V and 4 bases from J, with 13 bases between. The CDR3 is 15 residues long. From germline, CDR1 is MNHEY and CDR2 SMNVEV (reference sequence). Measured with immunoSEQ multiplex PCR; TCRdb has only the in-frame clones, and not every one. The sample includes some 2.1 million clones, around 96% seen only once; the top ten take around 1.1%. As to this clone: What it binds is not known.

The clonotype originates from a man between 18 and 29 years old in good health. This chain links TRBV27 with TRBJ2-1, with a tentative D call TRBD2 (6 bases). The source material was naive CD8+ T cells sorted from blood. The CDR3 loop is CASSLEGSGYNEQFF. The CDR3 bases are TGTGCCAGCAGTTTGGAGGGGTCGGGGTACAATGAGCAGTTCTTC.